The 2 T cell receptor beta chains in this list originate from one sample, sequenced in a study of blood T cell repertoires in COVID-19. TCRdb's copy holds only in-frame clones and misses some; the assay was immunoSEQ multiplex PCR. The data contain 430,000 or so clones, around nine tenths of them singletons. The sample consisted of PBMCs or T cells enriched from blood (not recorded which). The origin of the receptors is a woman aged 18-29 years who had been exposed to COVID-19.

The chain has TRBV27 and TRBJ2-7, with TRBD1 as a possible D gene (5 bases). V lost 5 bases to trimming and J lost 12 bases, with 14 bases between them. Germline lookup yields CDR1 MNHEY and CDR2 SMNVEV (reference sequence). The CDR3 runs to 11 residues. The CDR3: CASSPGHGRYF. The CDR3, as DNA: TGTGCCAGCAGTCCCGGACACGGCCGGTACTTC.

The CDR3 region has the DNA TGTGCCAACAGGGGGCAAATGAACACTGAAGCTTTCTTT. Encoded protein: CANRGQMNTEAFF. The rearrangement joins TRBV2 to TRBJ1-1; 9 nucleotides agree with TRBD1. With V trimmed by 10 bases and J by 0 bases, 3 bases remained unmatched. The CDR3 totals 13 residues. Germline assignment: CDR1 SNHLY and CDR2 FYNNEI.